This T cell receptor (beta chain) was recovered during a study of T cell responses to AZD1222 COVID-19 vaccine. Per the germline V gene, CDR1 is LNHDA and CDR2 is SQIVND (reference sequence). The length of the CDR3 is 14 residues. V lost 10 bases, J lost 7 bases, and 12 bases stayed unmatched. Generated by immunoSEQ multiplex PCR, the TCRdb table keeps only in-frame clones and is missing some. The table shows around 86,000 clones, with 90% occurring only once. The origin of this receptor is an adult in good health. The specimen was peripheral blood, collected on day 0 of AZD1222 vaccination. The chain couples TRBV19 to TRBJ1-4, with 7 bases fitting TRBD1. CDR3 sequence: CATEPTGRVEKLFF. The CDR3 DNA follows: TGTGCCACTGAACCGACAGGGAGGGTTGAAAAACTGTTTTTT. Full variable domain (remainder filled in from reference TRBV19 and TRBJ1-4): DGGITQSPKYLFRKEGQNVTLSCEQNLNHDAMYWYRQDPGQGLRLIYYSQIVNDFQKGDIAEGYSVSREKKESFPLTVTSAQKNPTAFYLCATEPTGRVEKLFFGSGTQLSVL.